Sequencing of this T cell receptor beta chain was carried out in a study of PD-1 blockade in classical Hodgkin lymphoma. General study results and limits: Healthy donors were reported to have higher baseline TCR diversity than newly diagnosed patients. Similar baseline diversity was found in complete responders and newly diagnosed patients.

This table comes from immunoSEQ multiplex PCR, and its TCRdb copy is limited to in-frame clones, with some not included. The sample carries about 29,000 clones, roughly 87% recorded once. Every patient experienced relapse after autologous stem cell transplantation, and brentuximab vedotin exposure varied. Starting with thawed PBMCs, CD4+ T cells were purified by magnetic negative selection. V lost 1 base and J lost 7; bases outside the gene matches: 5. Germline CDR1 is SGHNT and CDR2 is YENEEA. The CDR3 contains 14 residues. On this clone itself: The antigen is undetermined.

The chain uses TRBV11-3 and TRBJ2-3, with 7 positions matching TRBD2. The TCR was taken from a human donor with classical Hodgkin lymphoma. The sequencing here drew on CD4+ T cells from blood, taken at baseline. CDR3 sequence (DNA): TGTGCCAGCAGCTTAGGCGGGAGTAGGAATACGCAGTATTTT. Translated, it gives CASSLGGSRNTQYF.